The 11 T cell receptor beta chains below were found in one sample sequenced in a study of monozygotic twins with inflammatory bowel disease. TCRdb re-analyzed the 5' RACE reads; it lists each CDR3 protein once, without DNA. The table lists 300,000 to 350,000 distinct CDR3 sequences. The sample was blood. These receptors were collected from a human donor with ulcerative colitis or Crohn's disease, or a healthy co-twin of an affected twin (not recorded which).

This chain connects TRBV5-1 to TRBJ2-6; the D call of TRBD2 rests on TCRdb alone, since no DNA is present to check it. Per the germline V gene, CDR1 is SGHRS and CDR2 is YFSETQ. There are 19 residues in the CDR3. CDR3 in amino acids: CASSFQSGSSVSGANVLTF.

The chain links TRBV7-2 to TRBJ1-1; TCRdb designates TRBD1, a call that cannot be tested without DNA. The CDR3 consists of 14 residues. CDR1 and CDR2 from the germline V gene are SGHTA and FQGNSA. The chain's CDR3 is CASNPGGRDTEAFF. The complete variable domain, with remaining parts taken from reference TRBV7-2 and TRBJ1-1, reads GAGVSQSPSNKVTEKGKDVELRCDPISGHTALYWYRQSLGQGLEFLIYFQGNSAPDKSGLPSDRFSAERTGGSVSTLTIQRTQQEDSAVYLCASNPGGRDTEAFFGQGTRLTVV.

The chain joins TRBV12-3 or TRBV12-4 to TRBJ2-4; no DNA is available, so the TRBD1 call from TCRdb remains unchecked. This CDR3 has 16 residues. The CDR3: CASSPWDSRAKNIQYF.

V is TRBV5-1 and J is TRBJ2-3; TCRdb outputs TRBD2, but without DNA this stays unchecked. Looked up from germline, CDR1 is SGHRS and CDR2 is YFSETQ. The CDR3 loop spans 17 amino acids. CDR3 protein: CASSLAVASGRADTQYF. Combining the CDR3 with reference TRBV5-1 and TRBJ2-3 gives the whole variable domain KAGVTQTPRYLIKTRGQQVTLSCSPISGHRSVSWYQQTPGQGLQFLFEYFSETQRNKGNFPGRFSGRQFSNSRSEMNVSTLELGDSALYLCASSLAVASGRADTQYFGPGTRLTVL.

V is TRBV12-3 or TRBV12-4 and J is TRBJ1-2; TCRdb returns TRBD1, unconfirmable since there is no DNA. The CDR3 extends over 13 amino acids. The CDR3 reads CASLEGGAGGYTF.

The chain recombines TRBV12-3 or TRBV12-4 with TRBJ2-1. This CDR3 has 13 amino acids. CDR3 sequence: CASSLEPTYEQFF.

The chain couples TRBV29-1 to TRBJ1-5. This CDR3 region has 12 residues. The germline V gene encodes CDR1 SQVTM and CDR2 ANQGSEA. The CDR3 loop is CSVGGIDQPQHF. The full variable domain, in which reference TRBV29-1 and TRBJ1-5 provide the parts outside the CDR3, is SAVISQKPSRDICQRGTSLTIQCQVDSQVTMMFWYRQQPGQSLTLIATANQGSEATYESGFVIDKFPISRPNLTFSTLTVSNMSPEDSSIYLCSVGGIDQPQHFGDGTRLSIL.

V gene TRBV10-3 combines with J gene TRBJ1-1; TCRdb gives TRBD1 as the D gene, but with no DNA this cannot be confirmed. The CDR3 extends over 13 amino acids. Germline V gives CDR1 ENHRY, CDR2 SYGVKD. The CDR3 sequence: CAISEQGNTEAFF.

This rearrangement joins TRBV7-3 to TRBJ2-1; TCRdb calls TRBD2, which cannot be checked without DNA. This CDR3 comprises 16 residues. CDR1 and CDR2 from the germline V gene are SGHTA and FQGTGA. The CDR3 sequence is CASSLPEGTSYNEQFF. The whole variable domain, remainder taken from reference TRBV7-3 and TRBJ2-1, is GAGVSQTPSNKVTEKGKYVELRCDPISGHTALYWYRQSLGQGPEFLIYFQGTGAADDSGLPNDRFFAVRPEGSVSTLKIQRTERGDSAVYLCASSLPEGTSYNEQFFGPGTRLTVL.

Here the CDR3 reads CSVGEERKEQFF. The genes are TRBV29-1 and TRBJ2-1. CDR3 length: 12 amino acids. Per the germline V gene, CDR1 is SQVTM and CDR2 is ANQGSEA.

V is TRBV20-1 and J is TRBJ2-3; TCRdb's assignment of TRBD2 cannot be checked, as there is no DNA. The CDR3 consists of 14 residues. Germline V gene lookup returns CDR1 DFQATT and CDR2 SNEGSKA (reference sequence). CDR3 sequence reads: CSAPRAGAGDTQYF.